This T cell receptor (beta chain) emerged from a study of neurological immune-mediated disorders. Notes on this clonotype: This may arise from a read error, as a much more abundant clone is one base away.

Trimming shortened V by 1 base and J by 3 bases, and 6 bases separated the two germline ends. This CDR3 has 13 residues. Germline CDR1 MNHEY, CDR2 SMNVEV (reference sequence). TCRdb reanalysed the 5' RACE reads using MiXCR and keeps one entry per CDR3 protein. The data contain tens of thousands of distinct CDR3 sequences, roughly 11% of them singletons. This clonotype was sampled from a man between 60 and 70 years old in good health. Source material: PBMCs. The chain is built from TRBV27 and TRBJ1-1; D is undetermined. CDR3 sequence: CASSLWAYTEAFF. In DNA, the CDR3 is TGTGCCAGCAGTTTATGGGCGTACACTGAAGCTTTCTTT.